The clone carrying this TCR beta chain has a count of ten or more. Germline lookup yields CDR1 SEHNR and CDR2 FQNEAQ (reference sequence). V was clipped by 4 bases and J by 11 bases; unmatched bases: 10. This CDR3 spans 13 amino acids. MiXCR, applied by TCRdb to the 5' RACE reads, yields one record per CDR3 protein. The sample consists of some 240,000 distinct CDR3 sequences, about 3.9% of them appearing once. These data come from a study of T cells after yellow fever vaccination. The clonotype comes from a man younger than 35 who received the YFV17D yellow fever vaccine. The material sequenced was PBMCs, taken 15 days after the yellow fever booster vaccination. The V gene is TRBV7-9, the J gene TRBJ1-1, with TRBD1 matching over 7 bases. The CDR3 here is CASSWDRPARAFF. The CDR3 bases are TGTGCCAGCAGCTGGGACAGACCGGCTAGGGCTTTCTTT.